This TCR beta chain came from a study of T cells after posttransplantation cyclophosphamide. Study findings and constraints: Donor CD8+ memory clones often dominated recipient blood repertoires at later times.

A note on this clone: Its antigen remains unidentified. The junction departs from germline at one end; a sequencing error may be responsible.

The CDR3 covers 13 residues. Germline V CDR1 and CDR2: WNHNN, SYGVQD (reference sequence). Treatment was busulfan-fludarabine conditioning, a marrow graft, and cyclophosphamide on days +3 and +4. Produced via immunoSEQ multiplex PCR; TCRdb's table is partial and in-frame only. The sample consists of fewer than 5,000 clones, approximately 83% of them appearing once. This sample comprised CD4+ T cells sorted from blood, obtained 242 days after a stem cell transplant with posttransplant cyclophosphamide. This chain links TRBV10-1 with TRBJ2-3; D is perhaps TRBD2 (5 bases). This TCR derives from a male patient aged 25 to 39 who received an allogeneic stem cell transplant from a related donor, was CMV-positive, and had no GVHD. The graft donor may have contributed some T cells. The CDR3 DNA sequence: TGCGCCAGCAGGAGGGCCAGCACGGATACGCAGTATTTT. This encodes CASRRASTDTQYF.